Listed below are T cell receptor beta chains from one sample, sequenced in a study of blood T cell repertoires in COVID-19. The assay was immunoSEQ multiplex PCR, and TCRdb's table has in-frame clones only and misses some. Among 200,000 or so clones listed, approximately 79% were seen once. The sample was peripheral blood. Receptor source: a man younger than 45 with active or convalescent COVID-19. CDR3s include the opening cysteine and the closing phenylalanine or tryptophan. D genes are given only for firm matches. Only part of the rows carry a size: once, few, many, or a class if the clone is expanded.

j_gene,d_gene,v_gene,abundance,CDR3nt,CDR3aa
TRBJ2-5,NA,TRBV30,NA,TGTGCCTGGGGGCAGGGAGGTGAGACCCAGTACTTC,CAWGQGGETQYF
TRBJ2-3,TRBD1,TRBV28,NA,TGTGCCAGCAGTCCGGACAGGGTGGGCACAGATACGCAGTATTTT,CASSPDRVGTDTQYF
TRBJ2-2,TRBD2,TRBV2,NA,TGTGCCAGCAGTGAAGTCGGGGGGGCCGGGGAGCTGTTTTTT,CASSEVGGAGELFF
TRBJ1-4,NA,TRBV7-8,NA,TGTGCCAGCAGCGGGGCCCTGGGGGAAAAACTGTTTTTT,CASSGALGEKLFF
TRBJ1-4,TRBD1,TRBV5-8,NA,TGTGCCAGCAGCTTGGCGACAGGGAGTTACGAAAAACTGTTTTTT,CASSLATGSYEKLFF
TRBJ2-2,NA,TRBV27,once,TGTGCCAGCAGTTTGGGGGGAGGGGGGCCTGCCGGGGAGCTGTTTTTT,CASSLGGGGPAGELFF
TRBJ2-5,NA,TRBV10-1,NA,TGCGCCAGCAGCCAGGGGCCAGCAGAGACCCAGTACTTC,CASSQGPAETQYF
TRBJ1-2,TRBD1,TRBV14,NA,TGTGCCAGCAGCCCCCAGGGGGCTAACTATGGCTACACCTTC,CASSPQGANYGYTF
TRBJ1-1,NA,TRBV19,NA,TGTGCCAGTCGCAGGGATGCGAACACTGAAGCTTTCTTT,CASRRDANTEAFF
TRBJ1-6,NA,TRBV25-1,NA,TGTGCCAGCTCCCCAGGGGTGAATTCACCCCTCCACTTT,CASSPGVNSPLHF
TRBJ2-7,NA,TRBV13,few,TGTGCCAGCACCTCCTCCCTGGGATATGGGGGGGAGCAGTACTTC,CASTSSLGYGGEQYF
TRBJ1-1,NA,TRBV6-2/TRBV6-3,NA,TGTGCCAGCAGTGGCAATTTGAACACTGAAGCTTTCTTT,CASSGNLNTEAFF
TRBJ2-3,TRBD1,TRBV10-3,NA,TGTGCCATCAGTGAGTCAAGGGGGCGGACAGATACGCAGTATTTT,CAISESRGRTDTQYF
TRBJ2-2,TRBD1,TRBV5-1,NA,TGCGCCAGCCGGACAGGGGGCTACACCGGGGAGCTGTTTTTT,CASRTGGYTGELFF
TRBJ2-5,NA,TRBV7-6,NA,TGTGCCAGCAGCTTATTAGTCCGAGAGACCCAGTACTTC,CASSLLVRETQYF
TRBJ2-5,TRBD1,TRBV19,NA,TGTGCCAGTAGCAAAGGGACAGGGAGGCAAGAGACCCAGTACTTC,CASSKGTGRQETQYF
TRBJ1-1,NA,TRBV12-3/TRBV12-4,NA,TGTGCCAGCACCCAGGAGGCGACTGAAGCTTTCTTT,CASTQEATEAFF
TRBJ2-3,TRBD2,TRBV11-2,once,TGTGCCAGCAGCCCCCTCTTTGGGCTAGCGGGGAGCACAGATACGCAGTATTTT,CASSPLFGLAGSTDTQYF
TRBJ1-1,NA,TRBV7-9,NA,TGTGCCAGCAGCTTAGAACTGGGCGAAGCTTTCTTT,CASSLELGEAFF
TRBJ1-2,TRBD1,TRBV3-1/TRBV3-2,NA,TGTGCCAGCAGCCAAGACTCGGGACAGAACTATGGCTACACCTTC,CASSQDSGQNYGYTF
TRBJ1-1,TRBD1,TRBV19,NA,TGTGCCAGTGGGACAGGGAAAGGAGCTTTCTTT,CASGTGKGAFF
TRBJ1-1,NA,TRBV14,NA,TGTGCCAGCAGCCACCCGACAGTTAACACTGAAGCTTTCTTT,CASSHPTVNTEAFF
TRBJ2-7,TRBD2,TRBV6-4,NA,TGTGCCAGCAGTGACTCAGGAACTAGCGGGAGTTACGAGCAGTACTTC,CASSDSGTSGSYEQYF
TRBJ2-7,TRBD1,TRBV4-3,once,TGCGCCAGCAGCCAAGATGGGCGGACAGGGGGGAACGAGCAGTACTTC,CASSQDGRTGGNEQYF
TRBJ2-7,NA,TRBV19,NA,TGTGCCAGTACAACGGGCTACGAGCAGTACTTC,CASTTGYEQYF
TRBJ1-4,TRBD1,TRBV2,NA,TGTGCCAGCAGTGAAGTACAGGGGAATGAAAAACTGTTTTTT,CASSEVQGNEKLFF
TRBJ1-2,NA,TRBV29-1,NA,TGCAGCGTTGGGCAGGGGCACTATGGCTACACCTTC,CSVGQGHYGYTF
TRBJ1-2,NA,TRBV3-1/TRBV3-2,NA,TGTGCCAGCAGTCTCTCCTCCTTGGGAGCGTCTAACTATGGCTACACCTTC,CASSLSSLGASNYGYTF
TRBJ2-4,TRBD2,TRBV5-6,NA,TGTGCCAGCAGCGGGCCCGGGACTAGCGCTATTGCCAAAAACATTCAGTACTTC,CASSGPGTSAIAKNIQYF
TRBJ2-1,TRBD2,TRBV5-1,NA,TGCGCCTCAGCAAGCGGGACTAATTACAATGAGCAGTTCTTC,CASASGTNYNEQFF
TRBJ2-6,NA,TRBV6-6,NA,TGTGGCGCGTTCGGCTCTGGGGCCAACGTCCTGACTTTC,CGAFGSGANVLTF
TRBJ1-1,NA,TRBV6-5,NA,TGTGCCAGCAGTTACTCTGGGCAGGGAAACACTGAAGCTTTCTTT,CASSYSGQGNTEAFF
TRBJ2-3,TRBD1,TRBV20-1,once,TGCAGTGCCCAGACAGGGGACACGCAGTATTTT,CSAQTGDTQYF
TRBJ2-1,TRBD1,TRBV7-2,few,TGTGCCAGCAGCTTGACGACAGGGGCCCTCCCCAATGAGCAGTTCTTC,CASSLTTGALPNEQFF
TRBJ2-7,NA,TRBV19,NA,TGTGCCAGTAGCCGCTCAGGCGAGCAGTACTTC,CASSRSGEQYF
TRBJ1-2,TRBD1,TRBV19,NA,TGTGCCAGTAGTACTCCGGACAGGGGGAACGGCTATGGCTACACCTTC,CASSTPDRGNGYGYTF
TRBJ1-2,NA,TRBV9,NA,TGTGCCAGCAGCGTACCGCGAGATCACAGGGCCGGTTGGTATGGCTACACCTTC,CASSVPRDHRAGWYGYTF
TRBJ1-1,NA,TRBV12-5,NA,TGTGCTAGTGGTTTAGCAGGATTGAACACTGAAGCTTTCTTT,CASGLAGLNTEAFF
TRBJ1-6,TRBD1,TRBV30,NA,TGTGCCTGGAGTGCCTCGGCAGGGGGCAGGTCACCCCTCCACTTT,CAWSASAGGRSPLHF
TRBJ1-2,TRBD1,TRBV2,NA,TGTGCCACCGAGGGGACAGGGTCTAACTATGGCTACACCTTC,CATEGTGSNYGYTF
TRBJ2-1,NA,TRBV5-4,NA,TGTGCCAGCAGCGTAGGGGATGAGCAGTTCTTC,CASSVGDEQFF
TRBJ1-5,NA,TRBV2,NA,TGTGCCAGCAGTGAAGGGCAGGCTACGCAGCCCCAGCATTTT,CASSEGQATQPQHF
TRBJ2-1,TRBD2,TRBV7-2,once,TGTGCCAGCAGCGTCCTAGCGGGGGGCGGAGAGCAGTTCTTC,CASSVLAGGGEQFF
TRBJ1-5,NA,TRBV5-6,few,TGTGCCAGCAGCTCCCAGAACGGCAATCAGCCCCAGCATTTT,CASSSQNGNQPQHF
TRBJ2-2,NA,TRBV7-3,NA,TGTGCCAGCAGCTTAAGGAGGGCAGGGGGGACCGGGGAGCTGTTTTTT,CASSLRRAGGTGELFF
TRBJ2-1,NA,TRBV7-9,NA,TGTGCCAGCAGCTTAGCGCACAGGTTGAATGAGCAGTTCTTC,CASSLAHRLNEQFF